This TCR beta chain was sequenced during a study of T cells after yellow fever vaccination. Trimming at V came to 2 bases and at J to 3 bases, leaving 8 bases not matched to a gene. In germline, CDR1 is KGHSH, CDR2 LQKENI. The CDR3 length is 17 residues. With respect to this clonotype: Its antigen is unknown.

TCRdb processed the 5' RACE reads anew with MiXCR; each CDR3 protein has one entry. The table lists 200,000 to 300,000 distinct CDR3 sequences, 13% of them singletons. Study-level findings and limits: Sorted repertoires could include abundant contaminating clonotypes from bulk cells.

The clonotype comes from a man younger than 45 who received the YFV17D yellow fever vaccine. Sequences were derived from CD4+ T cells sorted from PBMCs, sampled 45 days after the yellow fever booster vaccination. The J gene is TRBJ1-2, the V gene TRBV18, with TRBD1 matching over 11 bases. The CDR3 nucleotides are TGTGCCAGCTCACCATCGGCTCCGGGACAGGGGGACTATGGCTACACCTTC. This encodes CASSPSAPGQGDYGYTF.